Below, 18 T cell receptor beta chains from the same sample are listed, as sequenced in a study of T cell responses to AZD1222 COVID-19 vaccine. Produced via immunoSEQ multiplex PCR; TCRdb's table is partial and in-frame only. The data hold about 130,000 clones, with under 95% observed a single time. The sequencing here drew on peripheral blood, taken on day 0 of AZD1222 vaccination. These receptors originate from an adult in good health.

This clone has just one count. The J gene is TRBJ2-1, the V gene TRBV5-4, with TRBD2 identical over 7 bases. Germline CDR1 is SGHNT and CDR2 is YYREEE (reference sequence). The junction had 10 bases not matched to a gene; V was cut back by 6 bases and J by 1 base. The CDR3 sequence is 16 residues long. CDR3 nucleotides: TGTGCCAGCACCTTCGGTTGGGGAGGGTCCTACAATGAGCAGTTCTTC. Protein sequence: CASTFGWGGSYNEQFF.

The CDR3 protein is CASSPTGVKGGYTF. DNA of the CDR3: TGTGCCAGCAGCCCGACAGGGGTTAAGGGTGGCTACACCTTC. The rearrangement joins TRBV25-1 to TRBJ1-2, with 8 bases lining up with TRBD1. Germline assignment: CDR1 MGHDK and CDR2 SYGVNS. This CDR3 comprises 14 residues. The V and J ends lost 6 bases and 7 bases, in that order; junction bases with no gene match: 10.

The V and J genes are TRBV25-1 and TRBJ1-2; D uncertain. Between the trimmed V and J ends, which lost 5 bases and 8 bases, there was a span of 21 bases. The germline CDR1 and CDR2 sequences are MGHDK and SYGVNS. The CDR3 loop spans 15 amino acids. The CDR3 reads CASSPPEGLRTGYTF. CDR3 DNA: TGTGCCAGCAGTCCCCCGGAGGGCCTAAGAACGGGCTACACCTTC.

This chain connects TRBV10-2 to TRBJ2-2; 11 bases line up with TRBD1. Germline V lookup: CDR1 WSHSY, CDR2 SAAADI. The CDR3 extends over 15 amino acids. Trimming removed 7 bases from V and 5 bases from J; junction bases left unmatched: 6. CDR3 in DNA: TGCGCCAGCAACCCCGGGACAGGGGGAACCGGGGAGCTGTTTTTT. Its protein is CASNPGTGGTGELFF.

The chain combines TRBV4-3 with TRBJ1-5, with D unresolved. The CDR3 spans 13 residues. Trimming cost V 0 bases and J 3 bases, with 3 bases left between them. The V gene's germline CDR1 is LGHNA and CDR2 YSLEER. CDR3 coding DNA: TGCGCCAGCAGCCAAGAATACAATCAGCCCCAGCATTTT. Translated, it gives CASSQEYNQPQHF.

CDR3 amino acids: CASRHSSRNEQFF. CDR3 bases: TGTGCCAGCAGACATAGCAGTCGCAATGAGCAGTTCTTC. The chain recombines TRBV7-2 with TRBJ2-1; D not resolved. The germline V and J ends were trimmed by 6 bases and 6 bases, with 12 bases remaining between them. The CDR3 contains 13 residues. Germline V CDR1 and CDR2: SGHTA, FQGNSA.

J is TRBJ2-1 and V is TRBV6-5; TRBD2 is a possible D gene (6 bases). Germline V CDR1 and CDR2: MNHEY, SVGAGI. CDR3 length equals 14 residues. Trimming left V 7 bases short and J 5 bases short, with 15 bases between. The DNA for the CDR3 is TGTGCCAGCACCGACGGGGGAGTGGACAATGAGCAGTTCTTC. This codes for CASTDGGVDNEQFF.

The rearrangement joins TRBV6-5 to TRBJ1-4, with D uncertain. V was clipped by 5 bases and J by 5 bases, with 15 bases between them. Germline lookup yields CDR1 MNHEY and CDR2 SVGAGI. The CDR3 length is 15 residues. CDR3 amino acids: CASSPRPEKNEKLFF. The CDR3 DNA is TGTGCCAGCAGTCCTCGGCCGGAAAAGAATGAAAAACTGTTTTTT.

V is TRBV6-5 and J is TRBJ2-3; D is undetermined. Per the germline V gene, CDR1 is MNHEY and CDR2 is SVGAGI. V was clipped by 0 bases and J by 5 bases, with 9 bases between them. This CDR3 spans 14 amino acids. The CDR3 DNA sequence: TGTGCCAGCAGTTACTCGCACCCGCGAGATACGCAGTATTTT. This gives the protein CASSYSHPRDTQYF.

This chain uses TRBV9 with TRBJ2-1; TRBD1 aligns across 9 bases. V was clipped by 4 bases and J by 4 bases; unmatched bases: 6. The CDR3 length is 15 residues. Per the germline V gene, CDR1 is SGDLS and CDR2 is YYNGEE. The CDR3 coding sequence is TGTGCCAGCAGCCCTCGACAGGGGGGATACAATGAGCAGTTCTTC. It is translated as CASSPRQGGYNEQFF.

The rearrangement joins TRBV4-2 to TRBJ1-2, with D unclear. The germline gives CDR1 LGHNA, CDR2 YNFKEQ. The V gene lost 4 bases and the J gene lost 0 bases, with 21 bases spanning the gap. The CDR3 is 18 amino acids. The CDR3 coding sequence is TGTGCCAGCAGCCTAGCTCCGAGGTCGGGGAGGACTAACTATGGCTACACCTTC. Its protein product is CASSLAPRSGRTNYGYTF.

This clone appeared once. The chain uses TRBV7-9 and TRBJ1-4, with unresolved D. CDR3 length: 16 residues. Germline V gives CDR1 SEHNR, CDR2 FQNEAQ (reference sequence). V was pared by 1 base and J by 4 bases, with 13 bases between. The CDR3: CASSLVGFVLNEKLFF. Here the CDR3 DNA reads TGTGCCAGCAGCTTAGTCGGGTTCGTTCTTAATGAAAAACTGTTTTTT.

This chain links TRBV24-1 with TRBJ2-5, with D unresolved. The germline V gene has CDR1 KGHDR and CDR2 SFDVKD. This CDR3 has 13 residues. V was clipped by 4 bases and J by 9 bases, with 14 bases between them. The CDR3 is CATSERTVSAQYF. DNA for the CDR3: TGTGCCACCAGTGAGCGGACGGTGTCGGCCCAGTACTTC.

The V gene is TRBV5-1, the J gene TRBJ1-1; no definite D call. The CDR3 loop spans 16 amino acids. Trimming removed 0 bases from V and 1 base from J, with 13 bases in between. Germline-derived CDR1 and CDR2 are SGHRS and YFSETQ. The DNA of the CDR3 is TGCGCCAGCAGCTTGGCCTTCAGACACTCGAACACTGAAGCTTTCTTT. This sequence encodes CASSLAFRHSNTEAFF.

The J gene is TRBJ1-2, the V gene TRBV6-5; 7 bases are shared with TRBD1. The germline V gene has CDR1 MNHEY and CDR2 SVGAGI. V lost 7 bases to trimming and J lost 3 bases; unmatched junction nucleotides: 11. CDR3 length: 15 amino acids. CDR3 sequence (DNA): TGTGCCAGCACAGGGGGAACAGGGGAGTACTATGGCTACACCTTC. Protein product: CASTGGTGEYYGYTF.

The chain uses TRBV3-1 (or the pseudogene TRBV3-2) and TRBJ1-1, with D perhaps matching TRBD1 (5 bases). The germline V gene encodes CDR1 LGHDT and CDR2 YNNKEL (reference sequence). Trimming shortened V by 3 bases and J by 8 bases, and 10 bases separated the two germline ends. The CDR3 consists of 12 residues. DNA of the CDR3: TGTGCCAGCAGCCACGCAGGGTCAGAAGCTTTCTTT. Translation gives CASSHAGSEAFF.

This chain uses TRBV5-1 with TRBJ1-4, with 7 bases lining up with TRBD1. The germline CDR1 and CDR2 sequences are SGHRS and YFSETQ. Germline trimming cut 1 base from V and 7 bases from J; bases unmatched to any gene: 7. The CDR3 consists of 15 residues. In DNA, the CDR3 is TGCGCCAGCAGCTTGATGGGGACAGTTGCTGAAAAACTGTTTTTT. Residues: CASSLMGTVAEKLFF.

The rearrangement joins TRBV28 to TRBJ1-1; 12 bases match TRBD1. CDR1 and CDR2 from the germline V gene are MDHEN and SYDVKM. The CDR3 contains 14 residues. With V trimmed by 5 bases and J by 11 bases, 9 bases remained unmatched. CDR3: CASSPPGQGARAFF. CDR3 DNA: TGTGCCAGCAGTCCACCGGGACAGGGGGCTCGGGCTTTCTTT.